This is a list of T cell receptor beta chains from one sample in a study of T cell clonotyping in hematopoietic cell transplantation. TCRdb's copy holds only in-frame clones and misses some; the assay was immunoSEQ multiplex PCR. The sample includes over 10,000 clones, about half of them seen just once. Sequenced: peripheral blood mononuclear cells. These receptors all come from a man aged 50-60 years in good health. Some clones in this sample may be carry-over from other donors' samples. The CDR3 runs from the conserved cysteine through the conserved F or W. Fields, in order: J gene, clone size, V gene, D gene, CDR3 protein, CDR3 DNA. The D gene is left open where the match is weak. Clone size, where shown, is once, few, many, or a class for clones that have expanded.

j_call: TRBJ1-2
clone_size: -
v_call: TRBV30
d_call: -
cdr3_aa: CAWSIPNQKGDNGYTF
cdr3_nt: TGTGCCTGGAGTATTCCAAATCAGAAGGGGGACAATGGCTACACCTTC

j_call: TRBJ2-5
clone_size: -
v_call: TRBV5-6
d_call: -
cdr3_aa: CASSSRETQYF
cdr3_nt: TGTGCCAGCAGCAGCAGAGAGACCCAGTACTTC

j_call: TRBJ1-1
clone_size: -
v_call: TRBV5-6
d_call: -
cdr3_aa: CASSLATLAGTEAFF
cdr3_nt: TGTGCCAGCAGCTTGGCGACTCTAGCCGGCACTGAAGCTTTCTTT

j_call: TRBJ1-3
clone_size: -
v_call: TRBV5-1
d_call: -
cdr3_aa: CASSLMTPNSGNTIYF
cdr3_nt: TGCGCCAGCAGCTTAATGACCCCAAACTCTGGAAACACCATATATTTT

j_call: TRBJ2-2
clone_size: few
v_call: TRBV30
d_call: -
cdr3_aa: CAWKGVSDTGELFF
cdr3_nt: TGTGCCTGGAAGGGAGTCAGTGACACCGGGGAGCTGTTTTTT

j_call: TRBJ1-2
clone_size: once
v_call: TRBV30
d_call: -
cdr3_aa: CACGPGVYGYTF
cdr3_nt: TGTGCCTGCGGCCCAGGGGTCTATGGCTACACCTTC

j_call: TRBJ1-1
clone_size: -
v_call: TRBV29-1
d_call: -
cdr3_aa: CSARTGIMGAEAFF
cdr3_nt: TGCAGCGCTCGAACGGGTATCATGGGCGCTGAAGCTTTCTTT

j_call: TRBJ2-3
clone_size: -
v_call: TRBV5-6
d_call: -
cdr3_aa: CASSFPQGGVTDTQYF
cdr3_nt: TGTGCCAGCAGCTTCCCCCAGGGGGGAGTCACAGATACGCAGTATTTT

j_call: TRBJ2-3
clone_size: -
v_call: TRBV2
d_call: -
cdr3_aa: CASSGLRSTDTQYF
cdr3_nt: TGTGCCAGCAGTGGATTAAGGTCCACAGATACGCAGTATTTT

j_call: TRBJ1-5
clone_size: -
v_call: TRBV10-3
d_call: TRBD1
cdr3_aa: CAISPRQGDQPQHF
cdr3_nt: TGTGCCATCAGCCCCAGACAGGGAGATCAGCCCCAGCATTTT

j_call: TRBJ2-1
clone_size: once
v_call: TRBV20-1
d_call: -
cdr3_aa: CSARGSYEQFF
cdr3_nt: TGCAGTGCTAGGGGTTCTTATGAGCAGTTCTTC

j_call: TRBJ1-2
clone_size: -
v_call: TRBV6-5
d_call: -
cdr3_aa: CASSSQTGMSYGCTF
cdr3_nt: TGTGCCAGCAGTTCTCAAACAGGGATGAGCTATGGCTGCACCTTC

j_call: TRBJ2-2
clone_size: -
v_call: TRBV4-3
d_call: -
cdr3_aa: CASSHPSRGWDTGELFF
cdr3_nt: TGCGCCAGCAGCCACCCGTCCCGGGGGTGGGACACCGGGGAGCTGTTTTTT

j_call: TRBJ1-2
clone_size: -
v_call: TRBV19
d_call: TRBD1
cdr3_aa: CASTSWGQGYGYTF
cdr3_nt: TGTGCCAGTACCTCTTGGGGACAGGGATATGGCTACACCTTC

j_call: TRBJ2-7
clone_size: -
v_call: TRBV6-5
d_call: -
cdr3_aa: CASSYRDPTTYEQYF
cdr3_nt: TGTGCCAGCAGTTACCGGGACCCAACTACCTACGAGCAGTACTTC

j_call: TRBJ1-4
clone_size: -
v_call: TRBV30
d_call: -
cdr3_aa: CAWSVAGAELFF
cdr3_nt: TGTGCCTGGAGTGTTGCAGGGGCAGAACTGTTTTTT

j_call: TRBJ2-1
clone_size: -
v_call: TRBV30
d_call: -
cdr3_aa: CAWSLADNEQFF
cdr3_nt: TGTGCCTGGAGTTTAGCGGACAATGAGCAGTTCTTC

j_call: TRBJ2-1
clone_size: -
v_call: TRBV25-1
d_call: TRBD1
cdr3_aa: CASSEYATGKNEQFF
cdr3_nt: TGTGCCAGCAGTGAATACGCGACAGGGAAAAATGAGCAGTTCTTC

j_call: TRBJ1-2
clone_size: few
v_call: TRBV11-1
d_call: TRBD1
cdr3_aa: CASSWGRGTEANYGYTF
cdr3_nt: TGTGCCAGCAGTTGGGGGCGAGGGACAGAAGCTAACTATGGCTACACCTTC

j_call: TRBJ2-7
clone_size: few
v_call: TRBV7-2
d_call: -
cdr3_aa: CASSLGLVEQYF
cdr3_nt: TGTGCCAGCAGCTTAGGACTCGTCGAGCAGTACTTC

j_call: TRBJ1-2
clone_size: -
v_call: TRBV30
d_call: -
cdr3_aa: CAWSRGVGDYGYTF
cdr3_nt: TGTGCCTGGAGTCGGGGTGTGGGGGACTATGGCTACACCTTC

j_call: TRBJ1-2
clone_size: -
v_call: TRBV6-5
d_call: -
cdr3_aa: CASTLIGTAGSGYTF
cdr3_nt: TGTGCCAGCACCTTGATCGGGACGGCCGGGAGTGGCTACACCTTC

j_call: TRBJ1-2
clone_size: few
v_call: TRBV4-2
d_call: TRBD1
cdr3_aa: CASSQRPLRTGGGYTF
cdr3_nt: TGTGCCAGCAGCCAAAGACCCCTCCGGACAGGTGGGGGCTACACCTTC

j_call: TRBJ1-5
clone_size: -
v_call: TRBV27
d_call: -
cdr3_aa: CASSLRLTGDQPQHF
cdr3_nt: TGTGCCAGCAGTTTACGACTGACGGGCGATCAGCCCCAGCATTTT

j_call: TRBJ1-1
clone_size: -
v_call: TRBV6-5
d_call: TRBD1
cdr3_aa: CASSANAGGGAFF
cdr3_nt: TGTGCCAGCAGTGCCAATGCAGGGGGAGGAGCTTTCTTT

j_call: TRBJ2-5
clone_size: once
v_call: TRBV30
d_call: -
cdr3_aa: CAWGDTGGGETQYF
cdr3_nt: TGTGCCTGGGGGGATACAGGAGGTGGGGAGACCCAGTACTTC

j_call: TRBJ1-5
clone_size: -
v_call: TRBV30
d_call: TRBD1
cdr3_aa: CAWSPPGQGRRIQPQHF
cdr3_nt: TGTGCCTGGAGCCCCCCGGGACAGGGTCGGAGAATTCAGCCCCAGCATTTT

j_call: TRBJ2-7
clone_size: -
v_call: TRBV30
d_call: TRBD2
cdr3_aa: CASTGGPYEQYF
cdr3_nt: TGTGCCTCGACGGGGGGGCCCTACGAGCAGTACTTC

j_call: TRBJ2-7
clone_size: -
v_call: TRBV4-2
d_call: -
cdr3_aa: CASSHVPDEQYF
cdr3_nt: TGTGCCAGCAGCCATGTGCCAGACGAGCAGTACTTC

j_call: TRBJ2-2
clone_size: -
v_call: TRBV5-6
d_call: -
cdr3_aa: CASSKTDGSNTGELFF
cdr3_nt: TGTGCCAGCAGCAAAACGGACGGGTCGAACACCGGGGAGCTGTTTTTT

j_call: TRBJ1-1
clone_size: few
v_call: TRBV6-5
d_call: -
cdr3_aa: CASSFSRVYDTEAFF
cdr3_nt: TGTGCCAGCAGTTTCTCCAGGGTATACGACACTGAAGCTTTCTTT

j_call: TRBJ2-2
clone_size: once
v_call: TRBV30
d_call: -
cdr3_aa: CAWSGGAGELFF
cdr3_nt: TGTGCCTGGAGTGGGGGAGCGGGGGAGCTGTTTTTT

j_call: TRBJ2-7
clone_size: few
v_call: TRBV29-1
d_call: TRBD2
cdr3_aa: CSVEGTSRDEQYF
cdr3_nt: TGCAGCGTTGAAGGGACTAGCCGCGACGAGCAGTACTTC

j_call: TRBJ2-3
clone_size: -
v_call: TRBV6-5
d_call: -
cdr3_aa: CASRYQGFADTQYF
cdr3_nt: TGTGCCAGCAGGTATCAGGGGTTCGCAGATACGCAGTATTTT

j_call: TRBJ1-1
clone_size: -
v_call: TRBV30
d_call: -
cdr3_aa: CAWSVPRSTARPEAFF
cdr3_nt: TGTGCCTGGAGCGTCCCTCGATCGACGGCGCGCCCTGAAGCTTTCTTT

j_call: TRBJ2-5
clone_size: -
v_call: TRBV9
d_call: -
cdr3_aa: CASSEPGTPQETQYF
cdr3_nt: TGTGCCAGCAGCGAGCCAGGGACACCCCAAGAGACCCAGTACTTC

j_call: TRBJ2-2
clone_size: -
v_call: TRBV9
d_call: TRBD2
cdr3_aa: CASSLRLAGVVGELFF
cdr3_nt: TGTGCCAGCAGCTTACGACTAGCGGGAGTGGTCGGGGAGCTGTTTTTT

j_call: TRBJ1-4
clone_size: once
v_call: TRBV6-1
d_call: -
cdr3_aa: CASKLQGREKLFF
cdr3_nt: TGTGCCAGCAAGTTACAGGGCCGGGAAAAACTGTTTTTT

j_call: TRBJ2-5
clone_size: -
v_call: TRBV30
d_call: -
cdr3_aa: CAWSDRDRVVLEYF
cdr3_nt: TGTGCCTGGAGTGACCGGGACCGCGTCGTTTTGGAGTACTTC

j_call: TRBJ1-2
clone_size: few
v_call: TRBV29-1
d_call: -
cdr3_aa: CSVGSGGGIYGYTF
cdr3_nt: TGCAGCGTTGGGAGCGGTGGGGGGATCTATGGCTACACCTTC

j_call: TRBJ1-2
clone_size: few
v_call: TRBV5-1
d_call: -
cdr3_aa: CASSLDRAALYGYTF
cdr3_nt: TGCGCCAGCAGCTTGGACAGGGCAGCTCTCTATGGCTACACCTTC

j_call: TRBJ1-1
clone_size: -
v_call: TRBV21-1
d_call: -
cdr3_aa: CASSKGNGATRRNTEAFF
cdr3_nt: TGTGCCAGCAGCAAAGGGAACGGGGCGACCCGACGGAACACTGAAGCTTTCTTT

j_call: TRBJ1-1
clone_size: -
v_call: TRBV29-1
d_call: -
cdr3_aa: CSVLNTEAFF
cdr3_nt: TGCAGCGTTTTGAACACTGAAGCTTTCTTT

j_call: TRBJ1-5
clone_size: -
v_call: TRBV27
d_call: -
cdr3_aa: CASSLRGNQPQHF
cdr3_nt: TGTGCCAGCAGTTTGCGGGGTAATCAGCCCCAGCATTTT

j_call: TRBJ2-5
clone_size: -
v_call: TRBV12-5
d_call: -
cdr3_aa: CASGLVLGETQYF
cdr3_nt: TGTGCTAGTGGTTTGGTACTCGGGGAGACCCAGTACTTC

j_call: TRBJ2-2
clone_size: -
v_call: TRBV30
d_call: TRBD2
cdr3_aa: CAWRTRRTSGRGTGELFF
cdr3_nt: TGTGCCTGGAGGACCAGGAGGACTAGCGGGAGAGGCACCGGGGAGCTGTTTTTT

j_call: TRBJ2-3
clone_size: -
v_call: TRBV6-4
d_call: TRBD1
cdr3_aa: CASSGTGSTDTQYF
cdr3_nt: TGTGCCAGCAGTGGGACAGGGAGCACAGATACGCAGTATTTT

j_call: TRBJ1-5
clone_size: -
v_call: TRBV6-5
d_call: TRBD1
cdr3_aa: CASSYVPGQQPQHF
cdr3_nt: TGTGCCAGCAGTTACGTACCGGGACAGCAGCCCCAGCATTTT

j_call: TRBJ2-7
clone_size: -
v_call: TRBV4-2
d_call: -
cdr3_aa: CASSQDGSRPHYEQYF
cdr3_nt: TGTGCCAGCAGCCAAGACGGGTCGCGTCCTCACTACGAGCAGTACTTC

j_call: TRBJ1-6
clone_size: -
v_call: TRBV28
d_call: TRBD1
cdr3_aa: CASKTAGTGGRGSPLHF
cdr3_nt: TGTGCCAGCAAGACCGCCGGGACAGGGGGCAGGGGTTCACCCCTCCACTTT

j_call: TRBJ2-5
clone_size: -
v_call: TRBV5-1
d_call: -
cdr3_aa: CASSSGLQETQYF
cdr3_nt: TGCGCCAGCAGCTCGGGCCTCCAAGAGACCCAGTACTTC

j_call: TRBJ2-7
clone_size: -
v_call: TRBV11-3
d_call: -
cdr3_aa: CASSLFHLREQYF
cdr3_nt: TGTGCCAGCAGCTTATTCCATCTTCGGGAGCAGTACTTC

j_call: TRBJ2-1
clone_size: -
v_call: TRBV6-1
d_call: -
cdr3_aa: CASRDDEQFF
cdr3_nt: TGTGCCAGCAGGGATGATGAGCAGTTCTTC

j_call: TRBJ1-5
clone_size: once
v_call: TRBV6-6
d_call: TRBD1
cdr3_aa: CASSETGESQPQHF
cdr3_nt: TGTGCCAGCAGCGAAACAGGGGAAAGTCAGCCCCAGCATTTT

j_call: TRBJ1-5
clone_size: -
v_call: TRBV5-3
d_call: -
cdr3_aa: CARSFQKDVNQPQHF
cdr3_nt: TGTGCCAGAAGCTTTCAAAAGGACGTCAATCAGCCCCAGCATTTT

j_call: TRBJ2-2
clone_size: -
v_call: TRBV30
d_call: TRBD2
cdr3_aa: CALIGSSGNTGELFF
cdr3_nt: TGTGCCTTAATAGGCTCTAGCGGTAACACCGGGGAGCTGTTTTTT

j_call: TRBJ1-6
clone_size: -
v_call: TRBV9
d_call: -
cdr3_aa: CASSIRQDHNSPLHF
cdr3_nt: TGTGCCAGCAGCATACGACAGGACCATAATTCACCCCTCCACTTT

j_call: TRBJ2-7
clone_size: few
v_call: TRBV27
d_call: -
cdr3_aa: CASSLGNYEQYF
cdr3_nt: TGTGCCAGCAGTTTAGGGAACTACGAGCAGTACTTC

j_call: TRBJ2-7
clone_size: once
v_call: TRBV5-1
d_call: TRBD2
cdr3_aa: CASSLTGGDEQYF
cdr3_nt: TGCGCCAGCAGCTTGACGGGAGGCGACGAGCAGTACTTC